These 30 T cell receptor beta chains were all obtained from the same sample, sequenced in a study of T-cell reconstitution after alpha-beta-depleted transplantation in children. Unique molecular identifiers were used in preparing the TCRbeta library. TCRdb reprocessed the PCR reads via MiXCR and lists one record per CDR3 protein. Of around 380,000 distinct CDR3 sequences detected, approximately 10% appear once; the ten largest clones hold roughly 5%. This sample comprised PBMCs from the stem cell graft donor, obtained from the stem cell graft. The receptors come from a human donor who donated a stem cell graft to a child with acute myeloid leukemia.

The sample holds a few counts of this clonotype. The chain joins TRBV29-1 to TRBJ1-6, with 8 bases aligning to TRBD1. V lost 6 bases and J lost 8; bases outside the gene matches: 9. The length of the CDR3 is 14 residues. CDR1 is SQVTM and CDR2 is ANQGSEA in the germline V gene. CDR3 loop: CSVTGAGVDSPLHF. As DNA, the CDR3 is TGCAGCGTGACAGGGGCCGGAGTTGATTCACCCCTCCACTTT.

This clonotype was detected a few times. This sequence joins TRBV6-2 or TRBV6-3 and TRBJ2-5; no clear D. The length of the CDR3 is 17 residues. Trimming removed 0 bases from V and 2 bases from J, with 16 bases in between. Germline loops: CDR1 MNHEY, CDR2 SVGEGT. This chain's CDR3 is CASSYSSSQTLQETQYF. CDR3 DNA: TGTGCCAGCAGTTACTCATCAAGCCAAACTTTACAAGAGACCCAGTACTTC.

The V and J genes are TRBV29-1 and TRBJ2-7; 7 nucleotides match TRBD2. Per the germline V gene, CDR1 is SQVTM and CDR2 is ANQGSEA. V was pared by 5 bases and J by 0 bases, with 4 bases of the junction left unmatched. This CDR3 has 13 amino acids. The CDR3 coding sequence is TGCAGCGTTCGCGGGACTACCTCCTACGAGCAGTACTTC. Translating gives CSVRGTTSYEQYF.

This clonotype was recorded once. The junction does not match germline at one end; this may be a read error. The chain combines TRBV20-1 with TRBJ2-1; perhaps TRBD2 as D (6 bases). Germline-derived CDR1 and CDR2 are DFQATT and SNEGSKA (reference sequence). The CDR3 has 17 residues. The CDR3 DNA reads TGCTGTGCTAGATCTCCCGCAGGACTACCGGGCTACAATGAGCAGTTCTTC. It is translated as CCARSPAGLPGYNEQFF.

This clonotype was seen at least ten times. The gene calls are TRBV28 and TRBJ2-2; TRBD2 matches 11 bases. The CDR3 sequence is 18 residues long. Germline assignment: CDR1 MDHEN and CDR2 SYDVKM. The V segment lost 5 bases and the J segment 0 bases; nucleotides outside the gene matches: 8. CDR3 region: CASSEQTSGVTNTGELFF. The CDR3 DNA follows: TGTGCCAGCAGTGAACAGACTAGCGGGGTTACGAACACCGGGGAGCTGTTTTTT. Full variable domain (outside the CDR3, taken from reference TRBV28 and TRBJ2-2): DVKVTQSSRYLVKRTGEKVFLECVQDMDHENMFWYRQDPGLGLRLIYFSYDVKMKEKGDIPEGYSVSREKKERFSLILESASTNQTSMYLCASSEQTSGVTNTGELFFGEGSRLTVL.

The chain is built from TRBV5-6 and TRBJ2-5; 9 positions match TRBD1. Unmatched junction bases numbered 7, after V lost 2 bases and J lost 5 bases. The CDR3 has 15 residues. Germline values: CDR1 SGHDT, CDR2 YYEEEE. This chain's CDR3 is CASSLKGTGTETQYF. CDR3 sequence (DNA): TGTGCCAGCAGCTTAAAAGGGACAGGGACGGAGACCCAGTACTTC. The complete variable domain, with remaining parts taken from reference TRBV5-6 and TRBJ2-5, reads DAGVTQSPTHLIKTRGQQVTLRCSPKSGHDTVSWYQQALGQGPQFIFQYYEEEERQRGNFPDRFSGHQFPNYSSELNVNALLLGDSALYLCASSLKGTGTETQYFGPGTRLLVL.

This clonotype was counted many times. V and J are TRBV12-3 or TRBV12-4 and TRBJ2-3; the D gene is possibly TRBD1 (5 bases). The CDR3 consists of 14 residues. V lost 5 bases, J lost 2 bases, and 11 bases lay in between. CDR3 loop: CASSPATDTDTQYF. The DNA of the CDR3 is TGTGCCAGCAGTCCCGCGACAGACACAGATACGCAGTATTTT.

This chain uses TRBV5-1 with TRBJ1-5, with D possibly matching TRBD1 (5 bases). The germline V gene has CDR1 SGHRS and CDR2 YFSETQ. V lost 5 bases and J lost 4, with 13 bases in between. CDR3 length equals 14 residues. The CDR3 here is CASSQDGANQPQHF. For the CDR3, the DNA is TGCGCCAGCAGTCAAGACGGGGCAAATCAGCCCCAGCATTTT.

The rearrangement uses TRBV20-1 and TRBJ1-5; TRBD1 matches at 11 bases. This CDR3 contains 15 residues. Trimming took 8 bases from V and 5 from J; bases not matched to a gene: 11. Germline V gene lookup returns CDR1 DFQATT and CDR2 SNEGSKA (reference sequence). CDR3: CSTTGTGGIYQPQHF. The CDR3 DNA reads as TGCAGTACCACCGGGACAGGGGGAATCTATCAGCCCCAGCATTTT.

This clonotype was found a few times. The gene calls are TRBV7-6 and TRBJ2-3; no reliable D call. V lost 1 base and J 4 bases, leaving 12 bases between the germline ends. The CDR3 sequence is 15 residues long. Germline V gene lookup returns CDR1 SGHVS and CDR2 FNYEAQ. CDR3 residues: CASSLGLRGADTQYF. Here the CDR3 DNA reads TGTGCCAGCAGCTTAGGTCTCCGCGGCGCAGATACGCAGTATTTT.

CDR3 sequence reads: CASSLGQGEYGYTF. The CDR3 coding sequence is TGCGCCAGCAGCCTAGGACAGGGAGAATATGGCTACACCTTC. The genes are TRBV5-1 and TRBJ1-2; 8 positions agree with TRBD1. CDR1 is SGHRS and CDR2 is YFSETQ in the germline V gene. The length of the CDR3 is 14 residues. V shed 4 bases and J 5 bases; nucleotides not matched to a gene: 7.

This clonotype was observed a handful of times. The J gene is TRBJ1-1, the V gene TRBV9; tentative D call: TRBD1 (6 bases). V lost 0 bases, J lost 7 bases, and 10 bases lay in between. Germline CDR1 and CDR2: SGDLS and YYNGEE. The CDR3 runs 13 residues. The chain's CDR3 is CASSVVQDSEAFF. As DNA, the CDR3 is TGTGCCAGCAGCGTAGTTCAGGACAGTGAAGCTTTCTTT.

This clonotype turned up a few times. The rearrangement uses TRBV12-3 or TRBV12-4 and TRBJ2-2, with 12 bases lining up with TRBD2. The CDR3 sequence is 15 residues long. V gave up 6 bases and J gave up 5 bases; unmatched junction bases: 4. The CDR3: CASSGLAGRTGELFF. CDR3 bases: TGTGCCAGCAGCGGACTAGCGGGACGTACCGGGGAGCTGTTTTTT.

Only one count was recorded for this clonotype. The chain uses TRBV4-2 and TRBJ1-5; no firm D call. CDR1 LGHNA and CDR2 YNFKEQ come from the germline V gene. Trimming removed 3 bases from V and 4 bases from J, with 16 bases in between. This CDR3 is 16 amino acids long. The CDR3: CASSHSGRHGNQPQHF. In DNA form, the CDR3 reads TGTGCCAGCAGCCATAGCGGCCGGCACGGAAATCAGCCCCAGCATTTT.

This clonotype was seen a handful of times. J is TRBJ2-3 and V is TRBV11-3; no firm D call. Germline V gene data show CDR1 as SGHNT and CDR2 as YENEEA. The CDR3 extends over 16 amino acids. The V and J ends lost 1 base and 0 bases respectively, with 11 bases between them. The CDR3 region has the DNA TGTGCCAGCAGCTTAGGCACACTACCTAGCACAGATACGCAGTATTTT. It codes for CASSLGTLPSTDTQYF.

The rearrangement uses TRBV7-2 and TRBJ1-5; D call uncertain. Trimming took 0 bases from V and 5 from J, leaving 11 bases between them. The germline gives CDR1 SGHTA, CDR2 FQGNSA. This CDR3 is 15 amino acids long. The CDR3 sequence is CASSLAVGRYQPQHF. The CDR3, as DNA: TGTGCCAGCAGCTTAGCGGTCGGAAGGTATCAGCCCCAGCATTTT.

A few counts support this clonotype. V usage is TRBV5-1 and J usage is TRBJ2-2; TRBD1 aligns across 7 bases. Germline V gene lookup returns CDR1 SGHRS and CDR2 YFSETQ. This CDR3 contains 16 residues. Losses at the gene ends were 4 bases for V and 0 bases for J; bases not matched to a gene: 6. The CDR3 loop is CASSQIGQANTGELFF. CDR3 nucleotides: TGCGCCAGCAGCCAAATTGGACAGGCGAACACCGGGGAGCTGTTTTTT.

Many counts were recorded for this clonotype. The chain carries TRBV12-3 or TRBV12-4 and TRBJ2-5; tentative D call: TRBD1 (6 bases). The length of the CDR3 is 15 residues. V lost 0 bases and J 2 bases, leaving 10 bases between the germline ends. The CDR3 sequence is CASSLATGSQETQYF. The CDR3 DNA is TGTGCCAGCAGTTTAGCGACAGGATCTCAAGAGACCCAGTACTTC.

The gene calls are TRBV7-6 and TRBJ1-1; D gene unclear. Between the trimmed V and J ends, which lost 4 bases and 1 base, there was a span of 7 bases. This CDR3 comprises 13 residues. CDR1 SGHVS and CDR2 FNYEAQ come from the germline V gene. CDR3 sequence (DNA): TGTGCCAGCAGCTCTTCAGAGAACACTGAAGCTTTCTTT. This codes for CASSSSENTEAFF.

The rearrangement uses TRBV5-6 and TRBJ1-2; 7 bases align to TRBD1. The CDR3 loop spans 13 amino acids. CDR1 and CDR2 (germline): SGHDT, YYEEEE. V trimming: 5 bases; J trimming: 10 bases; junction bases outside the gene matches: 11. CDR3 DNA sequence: TGTGCCAGCAGGACGTACGGGACAGAGCCCTACACCTTC. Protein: CASRTYGTEPYTF.

The CDR3 spells CASRSAGGYYEQYF. CDR3 coding DNA: TGTGCCAGCAGGTCCGCGGGAGGATACTACGAGCAGTACTTC. The chain couples TRBV27 to TRBJ2-7; TRBD2 matches 8 bases. The ends lost 6 bases at V and 3 bases at J; junction bases unmatched: 7. The CDR3 consists of 14 residues. Germline V lookup: CDR1 MNHEY, CDR2 SMNVEV (reference sequence).

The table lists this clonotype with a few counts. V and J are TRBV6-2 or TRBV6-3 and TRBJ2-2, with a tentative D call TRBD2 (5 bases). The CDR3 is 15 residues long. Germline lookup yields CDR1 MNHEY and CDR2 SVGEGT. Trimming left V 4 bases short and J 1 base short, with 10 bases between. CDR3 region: CASSSLAMNTGELFF. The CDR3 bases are TGTGCCAGCAGTTCTCTAGCAATGAACACCGGGGAGCTGTTTTTT.

CDR3 coding DNA: TGTGCCAGCAGCTTTTTAACGACAGGGGGATCCTACGAGCAGTACTTC. This gives the protein CASSFLTTGGSYEQYF. The rearrangement links TRBV7-2 to TRBJ2-7, with TRBD1 matching over 9 bases. Germline assignment: CDR1 SGHTA and CDR2 FQGNSA. This CDR3 has 16 amino acids. The junction had 7 bases not matched to a gene; V was cut back by 3 bases and J by 1 base.

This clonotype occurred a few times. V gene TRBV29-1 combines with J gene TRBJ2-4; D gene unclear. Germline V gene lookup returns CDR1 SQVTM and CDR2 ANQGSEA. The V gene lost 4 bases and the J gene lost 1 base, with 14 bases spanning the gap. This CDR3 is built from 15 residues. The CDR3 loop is CSVVGSAGAKNIQYF. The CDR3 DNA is TGCAGCGTTGTAGGCTCTGCTGGGGCCAAAAACATTCAGTACTTC.

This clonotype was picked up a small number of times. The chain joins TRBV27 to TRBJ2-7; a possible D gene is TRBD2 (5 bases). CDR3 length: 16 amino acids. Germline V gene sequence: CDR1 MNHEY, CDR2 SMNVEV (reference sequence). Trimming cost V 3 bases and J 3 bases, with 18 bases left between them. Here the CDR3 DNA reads TGTGCCAGCAGTTTTTCGCCCGTCGGAGGCGGCTACGAGCAGTACTTC. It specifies CASSFSPVGGGYEQYF.

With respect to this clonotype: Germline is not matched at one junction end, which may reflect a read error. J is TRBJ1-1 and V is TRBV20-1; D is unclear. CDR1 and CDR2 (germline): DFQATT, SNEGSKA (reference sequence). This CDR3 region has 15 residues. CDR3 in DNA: TGCTGTGCTAGAGTCGGCGGGCTCGAAAACACTGAAGCTTTCTTT. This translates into CCARVGGLENTEAFF.

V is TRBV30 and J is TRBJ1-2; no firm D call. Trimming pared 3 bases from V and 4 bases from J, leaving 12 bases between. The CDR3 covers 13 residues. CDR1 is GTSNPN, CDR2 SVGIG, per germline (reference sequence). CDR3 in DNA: TGTGCCTGGAGCCTAGCGGCGGTCTATGGCTACACCTTC. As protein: CAWSLAAVYGYTF.

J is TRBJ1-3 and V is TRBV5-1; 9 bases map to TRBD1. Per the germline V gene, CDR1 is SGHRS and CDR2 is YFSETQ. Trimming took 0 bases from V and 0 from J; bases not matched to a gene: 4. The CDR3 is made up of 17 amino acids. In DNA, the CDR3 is TGCGCCAGCAGCTTGGAGGGACAGGGCCGCTCTGGAAACACCATATATTTT. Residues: CASSLEGQGRSGNTIYF.

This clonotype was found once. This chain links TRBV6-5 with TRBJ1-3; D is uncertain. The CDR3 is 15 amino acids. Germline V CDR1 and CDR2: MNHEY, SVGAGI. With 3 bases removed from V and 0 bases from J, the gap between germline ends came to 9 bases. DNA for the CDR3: TGTGCCAGCAGTTATAAAGGGCCCTCTGGAAACACCATATATTTT. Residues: CASSYKGPSGNTIYF.

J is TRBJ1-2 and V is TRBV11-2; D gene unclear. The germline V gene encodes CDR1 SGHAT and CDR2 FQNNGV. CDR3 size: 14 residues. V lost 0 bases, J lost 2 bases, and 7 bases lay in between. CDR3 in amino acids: CASSLDDLNYGYTF. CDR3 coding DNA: TGTGCCAGCAGCTTAGACGACCTAAACTATGGCTACACCTTC.